This T cell receptor beta chain is drawn from a study of metastatic and nonmetastatic thyroid tumors. Overall study: Both malignant and benign thyroid patients supplied peripheral blood and tumor or nodule tissue samples, across which the repertoires of these patients were then compared.

From the PCR reads, TCRdb re-called clones with MiXCR. The data hold about 53,000 clones, with 20% observed a single time. In regard to this clone: One end of the junction does not line up with germline, which may come from a read error.

CDR3 length equals 14 residues. CDR1 GTSNPN and CDR2 SVGIG come from the germline V gene (reference sequence). None of the patients had undergone any treatment ahead of thyroid surgery. The V and J genes are TRBV30 and TRBJ1-1; a weak D match, TRBD1 (5 bases). The sample was blood. This TCR came from a female donor with papillary thyroid cancer or a benign thyroid nodule (not recorded which). Some clones in this sample may be carry-over from other donors' samples. The CDR3 sequence is CAWSPHLWGTEAFF. The CDR3 bases are TGTGCCTGGAGCCCCCATCTTTGGGGCACTGAGGCTTTCTTT. The complete variable domain, with remaining parts taken from reference TRBV30 and TRBJ1-1, reads SQTIHQWPATLVQPVGSPLSLECTVEGTSNPNLYWYRQAAGRGLQLLFYSVGIGQISSEVPQNLSASRPQDRQFILSSKKLLLSDSGFYLCAWSPHLWGTEAFFGQGTRLTVV.